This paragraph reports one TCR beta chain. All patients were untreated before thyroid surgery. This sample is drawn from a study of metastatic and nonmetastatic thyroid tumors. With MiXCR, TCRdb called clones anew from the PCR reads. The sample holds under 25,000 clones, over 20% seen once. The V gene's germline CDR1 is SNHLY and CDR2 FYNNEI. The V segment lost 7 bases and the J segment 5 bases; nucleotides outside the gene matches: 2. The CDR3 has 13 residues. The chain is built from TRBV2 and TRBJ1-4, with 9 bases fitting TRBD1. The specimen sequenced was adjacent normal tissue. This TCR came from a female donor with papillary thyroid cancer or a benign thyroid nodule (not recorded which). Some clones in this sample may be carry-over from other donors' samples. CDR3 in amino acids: CASKGQGNEKLFF. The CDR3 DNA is TGTGCCAGCAAGGGACAGGGAAATGAAAAACTGTTTTTT.